This T cell receptor (beta chain) originates from a study of control samples from healthy donors and cancer patients. Trimming removed 4 bases from V and 5 bases from J; junction bases left unmatched: 6. The germline V gene has CDR1 MNHEY and CDR2 SVGEGT. The CDR3 loop spans 14 amino acids. This table comes from immunoSEQ multiplex PCR, and its TCRdb copy is limited to in-frame clones, with some not included. The repertoire holds over 60,000 clones, with 70% to 90% as singletons. Sample: blood. The chain joins TRBV6-2 or TRBV6-3 to TRBJ2-7; 9 nucleotides agree with TRBD1. The receptor comes from a man aged 40-50 years in good health. CDR3 DNA sequence: TGTGCCAGCAGTTCCCCCGGGACAGGGAACGAGCAGTACTTC. It is translated as CASSSPGTGNEQYF.